This T cell receptor beta chain was retrieved from a study of CD8 T cells in Susac syndrome. Study-level points and caveats: It was acknowledged in the study that the number of individuals who were included in its TCR sequencing and HLA analysis was relatively small.

Looked up from germline, CDR1 is LGHDT and CDR2 is YNNKEL (reference sequence). CDR3 length equals 15 residues. V trimming: 4 bases; J trimming: 5 bases; junction bases outside the gene matches: 6. An input of roughly 0.5 to 1 ug of RNA was subjected to reverse transcription using random hexamers. TCRdb re-derived calls from the immunoSEQ multiplex PCR reads in MiXCR, one entry per CDR3 protein. The data contain about 150,000 distinct CDR3 sequences, 90% to 96% of them singletons. Regarding this clonotype: What it binds is unknown.

Sequenced material: CD4+ T cells from PBMCs. The TCR was taken from a human donor with Susac syndrome. The chain recombines TRBV3-1 with TRBJ2-1; 9 bases agree with TRBD2. CDR3 residues: CASSLAGASNNEQFF. The DNA of the CDR3 is TGTGCCAGCAGCCTAGCGGGAGCGTCAAACAATGAGCAGTTCTTC.